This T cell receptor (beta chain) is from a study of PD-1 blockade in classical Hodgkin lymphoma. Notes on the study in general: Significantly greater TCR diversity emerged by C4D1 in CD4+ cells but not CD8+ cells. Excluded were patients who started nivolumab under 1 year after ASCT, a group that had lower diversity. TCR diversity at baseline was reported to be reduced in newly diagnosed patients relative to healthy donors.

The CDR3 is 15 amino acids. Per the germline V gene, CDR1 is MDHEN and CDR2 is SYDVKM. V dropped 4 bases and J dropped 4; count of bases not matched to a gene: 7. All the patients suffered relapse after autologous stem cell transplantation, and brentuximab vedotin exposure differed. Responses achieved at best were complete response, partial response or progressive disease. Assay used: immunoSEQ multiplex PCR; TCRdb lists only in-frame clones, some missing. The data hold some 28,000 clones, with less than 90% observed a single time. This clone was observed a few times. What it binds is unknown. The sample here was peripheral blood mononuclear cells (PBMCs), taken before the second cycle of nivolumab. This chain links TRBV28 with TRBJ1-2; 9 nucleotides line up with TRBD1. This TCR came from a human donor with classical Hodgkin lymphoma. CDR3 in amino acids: CASSSPGQGSYGYTF. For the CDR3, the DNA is TGTGCCAGCAGTTCACCGGGACAGGGCAGCTATGGCTACACCTTC.